Shown below are 27 T cell receptor beta chains from a single sample sequenced in a study of T-cell reconstitution after alpha-beta-depleted transplantation in children (dated by TCRdb to the mid-2010s). Library method: PCR. The sequencer listed for this sample is Illumina HiSeq 2500. Molecular barcoding was employed in the preparation of TCR libraries, with unique molecular identifiers being used to normalize TCRbeta repertoire quantification. Using fastp at Q25 and MiXCR, TCRdb reprocessed the public reads and kept productive beta chains. Rows are unified per CDR3 protein, each entry keeping the most common DNA and genes. A total of about 360,000 distinct CDR3 sequences appear in this sample, about an eighth of them only once. Of the sample, approximately 4.3% falls within the top ten clones. The material sequenced was PBMCs, taken from the stem cell graft. Source of these receptors: a human donor who donated a stem cell graft to a child with Fanconi anemia.

This clonotype was recorded at least ten times. This chain links TRBV11-2 with TRBJ2-7; maybe TRBD2 (6 bases). Trimming left V 1 base short and J 4 bases short, with 14 bases between. This CDR3 is built from 15 residues. Germline loops: CDR1 SGHAT, CDR2 FQNNGV. CDR3 in DNA: TGTGCCAGCAGCTTAGCGGTGGGGGGAATATACGAGCAGTACTTC. It yields the protein CASSLAVGGIYEQYF.

A few counts support this clonotype. The CDR3 bases are TGCAGCGTTGCTCGGGCGGGGGGGCCGGATGAGCAGTTCTTC. It yields the protein CSVARAGGPDEQFF. This rearrangement joins TRBV29-1 to TRBJ2-1; 9 bases align to TRBD2. Germline values: CDR1 SQVTM, CDR2 ANQGSEA. The J segment lost 8 bases and the V segment lost 4 bases, leaving 9 bases of the junction unmatched. The CDR3 is 14 residues long.

This clonotype was observed a handful of times. V and J are TRBV19 and TRBJ2-1, with D maybe TRBD1 (6 bases). V lost 9 bases and J 1 base, leaving 22 bases between the germline ends. Per the germline V gene, CDR1 is LNHDA and CDR2 is SQIVND (reference sequence). The CDR3 sequence is 17 residues long. CDR3 region: CASDSRGLGASYNEQFF. The CDR3 DNA sequence: TGTGCCAGCGATAGCAGGGGATTAGGTGCGTCCTACAATGAGCAGTTCTTC.

This clonotype was seen ten or more times. J is TRBJ1-1 and V is TRBV10-3, with unresolved D. The CDR3 has 14 residues. V was shortened by 2 bases and J by 1 base, with 8 bases between the two germline ends. The germline CDR1 and CDR2 sequences are ENHRY and SYGVKD. The CDR3 region is CAISEVGGNTEAFF. CDR3 in DNA: TGTGCCATCAGTGAGGTTGGAGGGAACACTGAAGCTTTCTTT.

This clonotype has more than one count but fewer than ten. V gene TRBV5-1 combines with J gene TRBJ1-4, with TRBD1 identical over 11 bases. V dropped 4 bases and J dropped 7; count of bases not matched to a gene: 3. Germline-derived CDR1 and CDR2 are SGHRS and YFSETQ. The CDR3 covers 14 residues. CDR3 coding DNA: TGCGCCAGCAGCGGACAGGGGGCGGGTGAAAAACTGTTTTTT. Translating gives CASSGQGAGEKLFF.

This clonotype was seen at least ten times. V usage is TRBV12-3 or TRBV12-4 and J usage is TRBJ1-5; no clear D gene. The CDR3 runs to 15 residues. The ends were cut back, 3 bases at V and 2 bases at J, with 11 bases in the middle. The CDR3 sequence is CASSLVGIGNQPQHF. DNA of the CDR3: TGTGCCAGCAGTTTGGTAGGGATAGGCAATCAGCCCCAGCATTTT.

The rearrangement uses TRBV12-3 or TRBV12-4 and TRBJ2-1; the D gene is possibly TRBD1 (6 bases). This CDR3 has 15 residues. The V end lost 5 bases, the J end lost 3 bases, and 14 bases lay between the germline ends. The CDR3 protein is CASSPRDTYYNEQFF. DNA of the CDR3: TGTGCCAGCAGTCCCCGGGACACCTACTACAATGAGCAGTTCTTC.

In its sample, this clonotype was seen many times. The genes are TRBV7-6 and TRBJ2-4; D call uncertain. Germline CDR1 reads SGHVS; CDR2 reads FNYEAQ. The V end lost 5 bases, the J end lost 0 bases, and 5 bases lay between the germline ends. This CDR3 has 13 amino acids. Written as DNA, the CDR3 is TGTGCCAGCAGCCCACTAGCCAAAAACATTCAGTACTTC. Protein sequence: CASSPLAKNIQYF.

In its sample, this clonotype was seen a few times. This chain uses TRBV18 with TRBJ2-2; the match to TRBD2 covers 12 bases. CDR3 length: 19 residues. CDR1 KGHSH and CDR2 LQKENI come from the germline V gene. V was pared by 5 bases and J by 0 bases, with 10 bases of the junction left unmatched. CDR3 protein: CASSASPGLAGPNTGELFF. CDR3 nucleotide sequence: TGTGCCAGCTCAGCCTCCCCCGGACTAGCGGGGCCGAACACCGGGGAGCTGTTTTTT.

The chain has TRBV4-2 and TRBJ2-7; unclear D gene. Germline assignment: CDR1 LGHNA and CDR2 YNFKEQ. The CDR3 has 14 residues. V gave up 4 bases and J gave up 0 bases, with 10 bases separating them. In nucleotides, the CDR3 is TGTGCCAGCAGCCCCTATTACACCTCCTACGAGCAGTACTTC. Translated, it gives CASSPYYTSYEQYF.

This clonotype was observed a few times. The chain carries TRBV29-1 and TRBJ2-7; tentatively, D is TRBD2 (5 bases). CDR1 SQVTM and CDR2 ANQGSEA come from the germline V gene. The germline V and J ends were trimmed by 4 bases and 6 bases, with 19 bases remaining between them. This CDR3 contains 14 residues. CDR3 sequence (DNA): TGCAGCGTTGTTTCAGCAACACCTGGAGGCGAGCAGTACTTC. It translates to CSVVSATPGGEQYF.

The chain joins TRBV5-5 to TRBJ1-2; D might be TRBD1 (6 bases). The CDR3 length is 15 residues. The germline gives CDR1 SGHKS, CDR2 YYEKEE (reference sequence). V lost 4 bases to trimming and J lost 2 bases, with 15 bases between them. CDR3 residues: CASSEGGSPNYGYTF. In DNA form, the CDR3 reads TGTGCCAGCAGCGAAGGGGGAAGCCCAAACTATGGCTACACCTTC.

This clonotype was seen ten or more times. The V call is TRBV6-2 or TRBV6-3, the J call TRBJ2-3; the match to TRBD2 covers 10 bases. Germline CDR1 reads MNHEY; CDR2 reads SVGEGT. CDR3 length: 15 residues. V lost 4 bases and J lost 1; bases outside the gene matches: 2. CDR3 loop: CASSSSGGRTDTQYF. CDR3 bases: TGTGCCAGCAGTTCTAGCGGGGGCCGCACAGATACGCAGTATTTT.

Ten or more counts support this clonotype. The chain is built from TRBV7-6 and TRBJ2-1, with D possibly being TRBD2 (6 bases). Trimming cost V 1 base and J 11 bases, with 12 bases left between them. Per germline, CDR1 SGHVS and CDR2 FNYEAQ. The CDR3 contains 13 residues. DNA for the CDR3: TGTGCCAGCAGCTTAGGGACGGGGGTACAGCAGTTCTTC. This translates into CASSLGTGVQQFF.

Worth noting for this clonotype: Germline and junction disagree at one end, which may indicate a read error. The genes are TRBV15 and TRBJ1-1, with unresolved D. Germline CDR1 and CDR2: LNHNV and YYDKDF (reference sequence). This CDR3 region has 17 residues. The chain's CDR3 is CATSGDAERWANTEAFF. As DNA, the CDR3 is TGTGCCACCAGCGGAGACGCGGAACGGTGGGCGAACACTGAAGCTTTCTTT.

On this clonotype: The junction departs from germline at one end; a sequencing error may be responsible. V is TRBV19 and J is TRBJ2-1, with D possibly being TRBD1 (6 bases). The length of the CDR3 is 14 residues. Germline V CDR1 and CDR2: LNHDA, SQIVND (reference sequence). The CDR3 is CAGRLGQLGYEQFF. The DNA for the CDR3 is TGTGCCGGTAGGCTCGGACAGCTCGGTTATGAGCAGTTCTTC.

At least ten counts were recorded for this clonotype. V and J are TRBV12-3 or TRBV12-4 and TRBJ2-1; TRBD1 or TRBD2 may be the D gene (5 bases each). V lost 6 bases, J lost 5 bases, and 20 bases lay in between. There are 16 residues in the CDR3. The CDR3: CASSWYPGRMNNEQFF. DNA for the CDR3: TGTGCCAGCAGCTGGTACCCGGGACGGATGAACAATGAGCAGTTCTTC.

The chain combines TRBV20-1 with TRBJ2-1; the match to TRBD2 covers 11 bases. V was pared by 1 base and J by 6 bases, with 5 bases of the junction left unmatched. Per the germline V gene, CDR1 is DFQATT and CDR2 is SNEGSKA (reference sequence). The CDR3 is made up of 15 amino acids. CDR3 nucleotides: TGCAGTGCTAGAGCAGCTAGCGGGGGGAGCAATGAGCAGTTCTTC. Protein product: CSARAASGGSNEQFF.

This clonotype has only a few counts. This chain connects TRBV30 to TRBJ2-3; possibly TRBD1 for D (5 bases). CDR1 and CDR2 (germline): GTSNPN, SVGIG (reference sequence). The CDR3 is 15 amino acids. The ends were cut back, 0 bases at V and 2 bases at J, with 12 bases in the middle. CDR3 DNA sequence: TGTGCCTGGAGTGTAAAACAGGACCTCACAGATACGCAGTATTTT. It is translated as CAWSVKQDLTDTQYF. The whole variable domain, remainder taken from reference TRBV30 and TRBJ2-3, is SQTIHQWPATLVQPVGSPLSLECTVEGTSNPNLYWYRQAAGRGLQLLFYSVGIGQISSEVPQNLSASRPQDRQFILSSKKLLLSDSGFYLCAWSVKQDLTDTQYFGPGTRLTVL.

The chain carries TRBV19 and TRBJ2-1; TRBD2 might be the D (6 bases). With 4 bases removed from V and 6 bases from J, the gap between germline ends came to 13 bases. Germline assignment: CDR1 LNHDA and CDR2 SQIVND (reference sequence). The CDR3 totals 14 residues. For the CDR3, the DNA is TGTGCCAGTAGTACGTCGGGGGTTTCCAATGAGCAGTTCTTC. This translates into CASSTSGVSNEQFF.

V gene TRBV12-3 or TRBV12-4 combines with J gene TRBJ1-4, with D unresolved. The CDR3 has 12 residues. The V end was cut by 4 bases, the J end by 14 bases, with 14 bases between. The CDR3 DNA sequence: TGTGCCAGCAGTTCATCAGAGAGACGGCTGTTTTTT. This translates into CASSSSERRLFF.

The V and J genes are TRBV6-1 and TRBJ2-5; 9 bases match TRBD1. The CDR3 totals 15 residues. The V gene's germline CDR1 is MNHNS and CDR2 SASEGT. V lost 5 bases and J lost 5; bases outside the gene matches: 9. CDR3 in DNA: TGTGCCAGCAGTCAAGACAGGGGGGCGGTGGAGACCCAGTACTTC. Protein product: CASSQDRGAVETQYF.

This clonotype was detected ten times or more. The rearrangement uses TRBV28 and TRBJ2-1, with a tentative D call TRBD1 (6 bases). CDR1 and CDR2 from the germline V gene are MDHEN and SYDVKM. The CDR3 is 15 residues long. Trimming stripped 5 bases from V and 6 bases from J, with 17 bases between. In DNA, the CDR3 is TGTGCCAGCAGTAACGCAGGGGCTTTAATCAATGAGCAGTTCTTC. Its translation: CASSNAGALINEQFF.

This clonotype was observed many times. The chain has TRBV6-2 or TRBV6-3 and TRBJ2-5, with a possible D match to TRBD2 (5 bases). V lost 6 bases and J 5 bases, leaving 13 bases between the germline ends. The CDR3 covers 13 residues. CDR1 is MNHEY and CDR2 is SVGEGT in the germline V gene. This CDR3 reads CASSPSIGETQYF. DNA of the CDR3: TGTGCCAGCAGCCCTAGCATCGGCGAGACCCAGTACTTC.

In this sample, this clonotype turned up a few times. The genes are TRBV4-3 and TRBJ1-3; TRBD1 aligns across 8 bases. The trim removed 2 bases at V and 4 bases at J, leaving 10 bases unmatched. Germline V CDR1 and CDR2: LGHNA, YSLEER. The CDR3 extends over 17 amino acids. This CDR3 reads CASSQSWTGKAGNTIYF. The CDR3 DNA follows: TGCGCCAGCAGCCAATCCTGGACAGGGAAAGCCGGAAACACCATATATTTT.

This clonotype was recorded a few times. The gene calls are TRBV14 and TRBJ2-7; a possible D gene is TRBD2 (6 bases). Germline CDR1 is SGHDN and CDR2 is FVKESK. CDR3 length: 16 residues. The germline V and J ends were trimmed by 0 bases and 8 bases, with 20 bases remaining between them. This chain's CDR3 is CASSQEPRRAPLQQYV. DNA for the CDR3: TGTGCCAGCAGCCAAGAACCGAGGAGGGCTCCCCTGCAGCAGTACGTC.

This clonotype was counted a few times. The chain combines TRBV29-1 with TRBJ1-1; D perhaps matches TRBD1 (6 bases). The CDR3 totals 15 residues. Per germline, CDR1 SQVTM and CDR2 ANQGSEA. V lost 6 bases and J 8 bases, leaving 25 bases between the germline ends. The CDR3 nucleotides read TGCAGCGTCTACAGGGTCTTGGACCTTCCTGACGAAGCTTTCTTT. It yields the protein CSVYRVLDLPDEAFF.